These 22 T cell receptor beta chains were all obtained from the same sample, sequenced in a study of blood T cell repertoires in COVID-19. The assay was immunoSEQ multiplex PCR, and TCRdb's table has in-frame clones only and misses some. The sample lists about 170,000 clones, approximately 85% occurring once. The sample taken for sequencing was peripheral blood. Receptors were obtained from a man older than 75 with COVID-19, enrolled during active disease.

This clone came up a few times. The V call is TRBV7-2, the J call TRBJ2-1; weak D call: TRBD2 (7 bases). CDR1 is SGHTA and CDR2 is FQGNSA in the germline V gene. The CDR3 is made up of 17 amino acids. The V end was cut by 1 base, the J end by 8 bases, with 21 bases between. The CDR3: CASSLESTGLGFHEQFF. CDR3 bases: TGTGCCAGCAGCTTAGAATCGACAGGACTAGGGTTCCATGAGCAGTTCTTC. Full variable domain (missing parts from reference TRBV7-2 and TRBJ2-1): GAGVSQSPSNKVTEKGKDVELRCDPISGHTALYWYRQSLGQGLEFLIYFQGNSAPDKSGLPSDRFSAERTGGSVSTLTIQRTQQEDSAVYLCASSLESTGLGFHEQFFGPGTRLTVL.

This chain joins TRBV28 and TRBJ2-7; D is perhaps TRBD2 (5 bases). The CDR3 spans 13 residues. V was shortened by 4 bases and J by 5 bases, with 12 bases between the two germline ends. CDR1 and CDR2 (germline): MDHEN, SYDVKM. CDR3 residues: CASSSSLRDEQYF. The CDR3 DNA is TGTGCCAGCAGTTCCTCATTGAGGGACGAGCAGTACTTC.

V usage is TRBV4-2 and J usage is TRBJ1-5; D gene unclear. The CDR3 is 16 amino acids. V was trimmed by 0 bases and J by 3 bases, leaving 12 bases between them. Germline V CDR1 and CDR2: LGHNA, YNFKEQ. CDR3 bases: TGTGCCAGCAGCCAAGATTGGCGGGAGGTCAATCAGCCCCAGCATTTT. It specifies CASSQDWREVNQPQHF.

The chain recombines TRBV6-2 or TRBV6-3 with TRBJ2-5, with 9 bases lining up with TRBD1. From germline, CDR1 is MNHEY and CDR2 SVGEGT. With 5 bases clipped from V and 3 bases from J, the junction kept 4 bases outside the gene matches. The CDR3 has 14 residues. The CDR3 sequence: CASSKDRGKETQYF. DNA for the CDR3: TGTGCCAGCAGTAAGGACAGGGGCAAAGAGACCCAGTACTTC.

The rearrangement links TRBV7-2 to TRBJ2-3; D possibly corresponds to TRBD2 (7 bases). Trimming removed 1 base at V and 4 bases at J, with 15 bases between. Germline assignment: CDR1 SGHTA and CDR2 FQGNSA. The CDR3 has 16 amino acids. CDR3 coding DNA: TGTGCCAGCAGCTTAGGGGGGGGCAGGGGCGCAGATACGCAGTATTTT. As protein: CASSLGGGRGADTQYF.

This chain uses TRBV7-9 with TRBJ1-2; possible D gene TRBD1, 6 bases. This CDR3 is built from 13 residues. Germline V gene data show CDR1 as SEHNR and CDR2 as FQNEAQ (reference sequence). V gave up 3 bases and J gave up 4 bases, with 9 bases separating them. The CDR3 region is CASSLGAGYGYTF. The CDR3 DNA is TGTGCCAGCAGCTTGGGGGCCGGCTATGGCTACACCTTC.

V and J are TRBV6-1 and TRBJ2-7, with 7 bases fitting TRBD1. Germline CDR1 reads MNHNS; CDR2 reads SASEGT. The CDR3 loop spans 15 amino acids. V shed 1 base, J shed 3 bases, and the junction held 6 bases outside the gene matches. This CDR3 is CASSEGPGGNYEQYF. The CDR3 DNA follows: TGTGCCAGCAGTGAAGGGCCAGGGGGAAACTACGAGCAGTACTTC.

V and J are TRBV12-3 or TRBV12-4 and TRBJ1-2, with 7 bases fitting TRBD1. V lost 5 bases to trimming and J lost 2 bases; unmatched junction nucleotides: 2. The CDR3 totals 13 residues. The CDR3 reads CASSAGQNYGYTF. For the CDR3, the DNA is TGTGCCAGCAGTGCGGGACAGAACTATGGCTACACCTTC.

This clone occurred once. The chain recombines TRBV15 with TRBJ1-5, with 10 bases identical to TRBD1. The V gene end was trimmed by 0 bases and the J gene end by 6 bases; junction bases not matched to a gene: 2. The CDR3 is 15 residues long. Germline lookup yields CDR1 LNHNV and CDR2 YYDKDF (reference sequence). CDR3 in DNA: TGTGCCACCAGCAGAGAGACAGGGGGCGGTCAGCCCCAGCATTTT. Translation: CATSRETGGGQPQHF. Combining the CDR3 with reference TRBV15 and TRBJ1-5 gives the whole variable domain DAMVIQNPRYQVTQFGKPVTLSCSQTLNHNVMYWYQQKSSQAPKLLFHYYDKDFNNEADTPDNFQSRRPNTSFCFLDIRSPGLGDTAMYLCATSRETGGGQPQHFGDGTRLSIL.

The chain recombines TRBV18 with TRBJ1-1; 12 positions match TRBD1. The germline V gene has CDR1 KGHSH and CDR2 LQKENI. With V trimmed by 0 bases and J by 1 base, 6 bases remained unmatched. The CDR3 is made up of 18 amino acids. DNA of the CDR3: TGTGCCAGCTCACCACCCCCGGGACAGGGGGCTGAGAACACTGAAGCTTTCTTT. Residues: CASSPPPGQGAENTEAFF.

This rearrangement joins TRBV10-3 to TRBJ1-5; D ambiguous. CDR1 and CDR2 from the germline V gene are ENHRY and SYGVKD. The CDR3 is 14 amino acids. The V end was cut by 0 bases, the J end by 7 bases, with 10 bases between. The CDR3 sequence: CAISESPPGQPQHF. CDR3 coding DNA: TGTGCCATCAGTGAGTCTCCGCCGGGGCAGCCCCAGCATTTT.

Only one count was recorded for this clone. The chain combines TRBV5-1 with TRBJ1-6; perhaps TRBD1 as D (6 bases). Trimming left V 0 bases short and J 5 bases short, with 9 bases between. This CDR3 has 15 amino acids. Germline CDR1 and CDR2: SGHRS and YFSETQ. Here the CDR3 reads CASSLDRADNSPLHF. In nucleotides, the CDR3 is TGCGCCAGCAGCTTGGACAGGGCAGATAATTCACCCCTCCACTTT.

The CDR3 sequence: CASSGRSDLQETQYF. The CDR3 bases are TGTGCCAGCAGTGGGAGGAGTGACCTTCAAGAGACCCAGTACTTC. The chain joins TRBV2 to TRBJ2-5; D might be TRBD2 (5 bases). V dropped 4 bases and J dropped 2 bases, with 14 bases sitting between them. The CDR3 has 15 amino acids. Germline assignment: CDR1 SNHLY and CDR2 FYNNEI. The entire variable domain, with the rest obtained from reference TRBV2 and TRBJ2-5, is as follows: EPEVTQTPSHQVTQMGQEVILRCVPISNHLYFYWYRQILGQKVEFLVSFYNNEISEKSEIFDDQFSVERPDGSNFTLKIRSTKLEDSAMYFCASSGRSDLQETQYFGPGTRLLVL.

The CDR3 bases are TGTGCCAGCAGCTTAAGTTGGGGGGTAGCGGTAGCTTTCTTT. This gives the protein CASSLSWGVAVAFF. V gene TRBV7-2 combines with J gene TRBJ1-1; D perhaps matches TRBD1 (5 bases). The V gene lost 2 bases and the J gene lost 10 bases, with 17 bases spanning the gap. The length of the CDR3 is 14 residues. CDR1 SGHTA and CDR2 FQGNSA come from the germline V gene. Full variable domain (outside the CDR3, taken from reference TRBV7-2 and TRBJ1-1): GAGVSQSPSNKVTEKGKDVELRCDPISGHTALYWYRQSLGQGLEFLIYFQGNSAPDKSGLPSDRFSAERTGGSVSTLTIQRTQQEDSAVYLCASSLSWGVAVAFFGQGTRLTVV.

The chain employs TRBV9 and TRBJ2-2; D is perhaps TRBD2 (6 bases). V gave up 2 bases and J gave up 2 bases, with 13 bases separating them. Germline lookup yields CDR1 SGDLS and CDR2 YYNGEE. CDR3 length: 16 residues. CDR3 nucleotide sequence: TGTGCCAGCAGCGTTGGACCGGGGGTCAACACCGGGGAGCTGTTTTTT. This translates into CASSVGPGVNTGELFF.

The chain has TRBV18 and TRBJ1-1, with 11 positions matching TRBD1. The CDR3 covers 15 residues. In germline, CDR1 is KGHSH, CDR2 LQKENI. With 6 bases clipped from V and 11 bases from J, the junction kept 14 bases outside the gene matches. DNA of the CDR3: TGTGCCAGCTCGCTTCTTCGGGGACAGGGGGTAAAGGCTTTCTTT. It translates to CASSLLRGQGVKAFF.

The V call is TRBV6-5, the J call TRBJ2-7, with TRBD2 identical over 9 bases. Germline-derived CDR1 and CDR2 are MNHEY and SVGAGI. This CDR3 spans 15 amino acids. V lost 7 bases, J lost 0 bases, and 7 bases stayed unmatched. The CDR3 region is CASTIAGVSSYEQYF. The CDR3 DNA is TGTGCCAGCACAATAGCGGGGGTTAGCTCCTACGAGCAGTACTTC.

V usage is TRBV3-1 (or the pseudogene TRBV3-2) and J usage is TRBJ2-7; no reliable D call. The V end was cut by 0 bases, the J end by 7 bases, with 13 bases between. This CDR3 spans 14 amino acids. Germline CDR1 LGHDT, CDR2 YNNKEL (reference sequence). Written as DNA, the CDR3 is TGTGCCAGCAGCCAAGAAACAATTATGTCGGAGCAGTACTTC. It is translated as CASSQETIMSEQYF.

J is TRBJ1-5 and V is TRBV2; D is possibly TRBD1 (5 bases). Between the trimmed V and J ends, which lost 6 bases and 7 bases, there was a span of 10 bases. The CDR3 is 12 residues long. CDR1 is SNHLY, CDR2 FYNNEI, per germline. The CDR3 is CASSGHRQPQHF. In DNA, the CDR3 is TGTGCCAGCAGCGGACATCGACAGCCCCAGCATTTT. Drawing the rest from reference TRBV2 and TRBJ1-5, the complete variable domain is EPEVTQTPSHQVTQMGQEVILRCVPISNHLYFYWYRQILGQKVEFLVSFYNNEISEKSEIFDDQFSVERPDGSNFTLKIRSTKLEDSAMYFCASSGHRQPQHFGDGTRLSIL.

The chain has TRBV12-5 and TRBJ1-6; 7 positions agree with TRBD1. J gave up 9 bases and V 1 base, and 6 bases lay outside the gene matches. The CDR3 is 15 amino acids. CDR1 is LGHNT and CDR2 is FRNRAP in the germline V gene. As DNA, the CDR3 is TGTGCTAGTGGTTTGGAGGGGGCAGGGGGTTCACCCCTCCACTTT. This gives the protein CASGLEGAGGSPLHF. Combining the CDR3 with reference TRBV12-5 and TRBJ1-6 gives the whole variable domain DARVTQTPRHKVTEMGQEVTMRCQPILGHNTVFWYRQTMMQGLELLAYFRNRAPLDDSGMPKDRFSAEMPDATLATLKIQPSEPRDSAVYFCASGLEGAGGSPLHFGNGTRLTVT.

The chain joins TRBV6-1 to TRBJ1-4; D not certain. The CDR3 runs 16 residues. Trimming removed 0 bases at V and 3 bases at J, with 11 bases between. In germline, CDR1 is MNHNS, CDR2 SASEGT. CDR3 coding DNA: TGTGCCAGCAGTGAAGCGCGGGGTGGAGCTAATGAAAAACTGTTTTTT. Translating gives CASSEARGGANEKLFF.

This chain connects TRBV24-1 to TRBJ2-5, with 7 bases that match TRBD2. The V gene end was trimmed by 3 bases and the J gene end by 7 bases; junction bases not matched to a gene: 13. The germline V gene has CDR1 KGHDR and CDR2 SFDVKD. The CDR3 extends over 16 amino acids. Here the CDR3 DNA reads TGTGCCACCAGTGATCCAGGTGGCGGGGGAGAAGTGACCCAGTACTTC. Translating it yields CATSDPGGGGEVTQYF.